The present TCR beta chain was sequenced within a study of tumor-infiltrating lymphocytes in primary liver carcinoma. Looking at the study overall: Every patient in the cohort had a primary liver carcinoma. That carcinoma was treated by surgical resection. Overall study results and limits: The study found tumor-adjacent and tumor-blood pairs overlapped less than tumor region pairs.

Unsorted whole blood yielded the blood RNA, and germline DNA was also extracted. Total RNA (around 0.45 ug) served as template for TCR beta cDNA synthesis primed by a constant-region primer. TCR beta libraries came from three nested multiplex PCR rounds using slightly modified ARM-PCR. TCRdb ran MiXCR on the multiplex PCR reads and lists one entry per CDR3 protein. The sample gives approximately 330,000 distinct CDR3 sequences, around 60% of which show up once; approximately 5.9% is in the top ten. As concerns this clonotype: Its target is unknown. Likely a read error: the CDR3 ends without its conserved phenylalanine or tryptophan.

The sequencing sample was made of peripheral blood. This receptor was identified in a man aged 40-50 years with primary liver carcinoma and hepatitis B virus infection.

The CDR3 loop reads CASSQDQGGEQYL. In DNA form, the CDR3 reads TGCGCCAGCAGCCAAGACCAGGGGGGCGAGCAGTACCTC. The rearrangement joins TRBV4-3 to TRBJ2-7, with D possibly TRBD1 on 7 matching bases. Trimming stripped 0 bases from V and 6 bases from J, with 9 bases between. The CDR3 sequence is 13 residues long. Germline CDR1 reads LGHNA; CDR2 reads YSLEER.